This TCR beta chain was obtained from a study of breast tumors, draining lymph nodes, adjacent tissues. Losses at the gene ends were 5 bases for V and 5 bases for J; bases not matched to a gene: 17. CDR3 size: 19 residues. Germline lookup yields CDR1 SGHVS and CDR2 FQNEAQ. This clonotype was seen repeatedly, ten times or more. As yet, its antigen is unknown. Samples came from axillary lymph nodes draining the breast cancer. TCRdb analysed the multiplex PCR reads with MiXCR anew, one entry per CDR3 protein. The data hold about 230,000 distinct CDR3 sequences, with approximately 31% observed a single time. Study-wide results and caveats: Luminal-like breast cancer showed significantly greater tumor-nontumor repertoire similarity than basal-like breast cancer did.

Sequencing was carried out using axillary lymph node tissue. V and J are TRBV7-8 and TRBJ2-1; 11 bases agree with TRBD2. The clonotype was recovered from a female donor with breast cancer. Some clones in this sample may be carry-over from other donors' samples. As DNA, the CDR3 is TGTGCCAGCAGCCAACCTGCTAGCGGGAGGAACACCATTCACAATGAGCAGTTCTTC. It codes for CASSQPASGRNTIHNEQFF.